This is a list of T cell receptor beta chains from one sample in a study of blood T cell repertoires in COVID-19. Repertoires were generated with immunoSEQ multiplex PCR, while TCRdb's copy carries only in-frame clones and drops some. The profile shows 90,000 to 120,000 clones, about 79% of them singletons. Source material: peripheral blood. These receptors were obtained from an elderly woman with active or convalescent COVID-19. CDR3s include the opening cysteine and the closing phenylalanine or tryptophan. Fields, in order: V gene, J gene, clone size, D gene, CDR3 protein, CDR3 DNA. D genes are given only for firm matches. Size values are once, few and many counts, or a class for expanded clones, and some rows have none.

TRBV25-1,TRBJ1-4,few,TRBD1,CASSERGRGLEKLFF,TGTGCCAGCAGTGAACGCGGCAGGGGGCTGGAAAAACTGTTTTTT
TRBV5-1,TRBJ1-2,-,-,CASSSPQGYGYTF,TGCGCCAGCAGCTCCCCACAGGGATATGGCTACACCTTC
TRBV24-1,TRBJ1-1,-,TRBD1,CATRGQVNTEAFF,TGTGCCACCAGGGGACAGGTGAACACTGAAGCTTTCTTT
TRBV6-5,TRBJ1-1,-,-,CASSYPSGGPNTEAFF,TGTGCCAGCAGTTACCCCTCGGGAGGACCCAACACTGAAGCTTTCTTT
TRBV20-1,TRBJ2-3,-,TRBD1,CSASSGPGQGSTDTQYF,TGCAGTGCTAGTTCCGGACCGGGACAGGGATCCACAGATACGCAGTATTTT
TRBV28,TRBJ2-7,-,TRBD1,CASRPRTGGIYEQYF,TGTGCCAGCAGACCAAGGACAGGGGGCATCTACGAGCAGTACTTC
TRBV5-6,TRBJ2-5,-,-,CASSFGQPRETQYF,TGTGCCAGCAGCTTCGGACAGCCCAGAGAGACCCAGTACTTC
TRBV5-4,TRBJ2-6,-,TRBD2,CASSPGGAGANVLTF,TGTGCCAGCAGCCCTGGGGGGGCTGGGGCCAACGTCCTGACTTTC
TRBV6-5,TRBJ1-1,-,-,CASSSQGSATEAFF,TGTGCCAGCAGTTCACAGGGTTCTGCCACTGAAGCTTTCTTT
TRBV28,TRBJ1-2,-,TRBD1,CASTTGGGAFNYGYTF,TGTGCCAGCACAACAGGGGGCGGGGCGTTTAACTATGGCTACACCTTC
TRBV9,TRBJ2-7,-,TRBD1,CASSVGIGTPGQPNYEQYF,TGTGCCAGCAGCGTAGGCATAGGTACCCCGGGACAGCCCAACTACGAGCAGTACTTC
TRBV9,TRBJ2-7,-,-,CASSVGAEGEQYF,TGTGCCAGCAGCGTTGGAGCCGAGGGCGAGCAGTACTTC
TRBV28,TRBJ2-3,once,-,CASSLLAGVDTQYF,TGTGCCAGCAGTTTATTGGCAGGGGTAGATACGCAGTATTTT
TRBV24-1,TRBJ2-7,-,-,CATSEYWTDHLNEQYF,TGTGCCACCAGTGAATATTGGACAGACCACCTCAACGAGCAGTACTTC
TRBV27,TRBJ1-2,-,-,CASSLGSAGSGYTF,TGTGCCAGCAGTTTAGGTAGTGCGGGTAGCGGCTACACCTTC
TRBV5-4,TRBJ1-1,once,TRBD1,CASSFNRGKAEAFF,TGTGCCAGCAGCTTCAACAGGGGAAAGGCTGAAGCTTTCTTT
TRBV6-1,TRBJ2-3,-,TRBD1,CASSELPGQGTDTQYF,TGTGCCAGCAGTGAGCTGCCGGGACAGGGCACAGATACGCAGTATTTT
TRBV10-2,TRBJ1-6,once,-,CASSDIGIGLNSPLHF,TGCGCCAGCAGTGATATAGGCATCGGACTTAATTCACCCCTCCACTTT
TRBV6-5,TRBJ1-5,-,-,CASSYRGDNQPQHF,TGTGCCAGCAGTTACCGGGGGGACAATCAGCCCCAGCATTTT
TRBV14,TRBJ1-1,-,-,CASSQAPAALAFF,TGTGCCAGCAGCCAAGCTCCGGCGGCCTTAGCTTTCTTT
TRBV18,TRBJ1-4,-,-,CASSPNGEGKLFF,TGTGCCAGCTCACCAAACGGGGAGGGAAAACTGTTTTTT
TRBV4-1,TRBJ1-1,-,-,CASSQQGGDTEAFF,TGCGCCAGCAGCCAACAGGGAGGCGACACTGAAGCTTTCTTT
TRBV5-3,TRBJ1-1,-,-,CASLGAGQAFF,TGTGCCAGTTTGGGCGCGGGGCAAGCTTTCTTT
TRBV5-4,TRBJ2-2,-,TRBD1,CASRPGGTNTGELFF,TGTGCCAGCAGACCAGGGGGCACGAACACCGGGGAGCTGTTTTTT
TRBV14,TRBJ2-1,few,-,CASSQRLSGYRTMDEQFF,TGTGCCAGCAGCCAACGGCTAAGCGGGTATCGAACTATGGATGAGCAGTTCTTC
TRBV13,TRBJ2-1,-,-,CASSLSSVFYNEQFF,TGTGCCAGCAGCTTATCTTCAGTTTTTTACAATGAGCAGTTCTTC
TRBV4-1,TRBJ2-1,once,TRBD2,CASSQDTDAGGPNEQFF,TGCGCCAGCAGCCAAGATACGGACGCGGGGGGGCCAAATGAGCAGTTCTTC
TRBV30,TRBJ2-1,-,TRBD2,CACKTSVLYNEQFF,TGTGCCTGTAAGACTAGCGTTCTATACAATGAGCAGTTCTTC
TRBV9,TRBJ2-1,many,-,CASSVGPEGEQFF,TGTGCCAGCAGCGTCGGTCCCGAGGGTGAGCAGTTCTTC
TRBV11-2,TRBJ2-5,-,TRBD2,CASSFPRLRGGETQYF,TGTGCCAGCAGCTTCCCCCGGTTGCGGGGGGGGGAGACCCAGTACTTC
TRBV20-1,TRBJ2-6,-,TRBD1,CSASGMGQGGPANVLTF,TGCAGTGCTAGTGGAATGGGACAGGGGGGGCCGGCCAACGTCCTGACTTTC
TRBV7-2,TRBJ1-5,-,-,CASTSDRQQPQHF,TGTGCCAGCACCAGCGACAGGCAGCAGCCCCAGCATTTT
TRBV23-1,TRBJ1-1,once,-,CASSQSNGGRSTEAFF,TGCGCCAGCAGTCAATCGAACGGGGGGCGCAGTACTGAAGCTTTCTTT
TRBV12-3/TRBV12-4,TRBJ1-5,-,-,CASSLIYQPQHF,TGTGCCAGCAGCCTAATTTATCAGCCCCAGCATTTT
TRBV7-9,TRBJ1-1,-,TRBD1,CASSRTGGMSTEAFF,TGTGCCAGCAGTCGGACAGGGGGCATGAGCACTGAAGCTTTCTTT
TRBV5-1,TRBJ2-7,-,TRBD2,CASSLNPSGIHEQYF,TGCGCCAGCAGCTTGAATCCTAGCGGGATCCACGAGCAGTACTTC
TRBV27,TRBJ1-6,-,-,CATPSPGNSPLHF,TGTGCCACCCCCTCCCCAGGGAATTCACCCCTCCACTTT
TRBV5-1,TRBJ1-5,many,TRBD1,CASSPNPTGGVGQPQHF,TGCGCCAGCAGCCCGAACCCGACAGGGGGCGTAGGGCAGCCCCAGCATTTT
TRBV5-1,TRBJ2-5,-,TRBD2,CASSRSGRSGETQYF,TGCGCCAGCAGTCGGAGCGGGAGATCCGGGGAGACCCAGTACTTC
TRBV2,TRBJ1-5,-,-,CASSDTNQPQHF,TGTGCCAGCAGCGACACCAATCAGCCCCAGCATTTT
TRBV2,TRBJ1-1,-,-,CASSVNSLNTEAFF,TGTGCCAGCAGTGTTAACAGTCTTAACACTGAAGCTTTCTTT
TRBV19,TRBJ2-1,-,-,CASSIGGGYNEQFF,TGTGCCAGTAGTATAGGGGGAGGCTACAATGAGCAGTTCTTC
TRBV6-5,TRBJ1-1,-,-,CAIQGREWDTEAFF,TGTGCCATCCAAGGACGGGAATGGGACACTGAAGCTTTCTTT
TRBV3-1/TRBV3-2,TRBJ2-5,-,-,CASSRIQETQYF,TGTGCCAGCAGCCGTATACAAGAGACCCAGTACTTC
TRBV5-1,TRBJ2-7,-,-,CASSLDRKSYEQYF,TGCGCCAGCAGCTTGGACAGAAAATCCTACGAGCAGTACTTC
TRBV5-1,TRBJ2-6,few,-,CASSYGGYLPGANVLTF,TGCGCCAGCAGCTACGGGGGATACCTTCCTGGGGCCAACGTCCTGACTTTC